This TCR beta chain was identified during a study of T cells in Graves' hyperthyroidism and ophthalmopathy. Regarding the study as a whole: The blood repertoire included most of the expanded thyroid clonotypes above 0.001.

This clonotype showed up just a few times. Its specificity is not known. With V trimmed by 6 bases and J by 3 bases, 10 bases remained unmatched. Germline lookup yields CDR1 SEHNR and CDR2 FQNEAQ (reference sequence). The CDR3 runs to 17 residues. RNA transcripts were the template for amplifying TCR beta CDR3 regions. The TCR CDR3 was amplified in a first-round RT-PCR using the HTBI primer set. TCRdb recomputed calls from the multiplex PCR reads with MiXCR, one row per CDR3 protein. This table has about 570,000 distinct CDR3 sequences, about 45% appearing once. Uncontrolled infection, other autoimmune disease, pregnancy or lactation barred patients from enrollment.

The sequence was obtained from an adult woman with Graves' disease, either hyperthyroidism or ophthalmopathy (not recorded which). The source material was peripheral blood or thyroid tissue (not recorded which). V and J are TRBV7-9 and TRBJ2-7; 14 bases line up with TRBD2. This CDR3 reads CASSTATSGREGYEQYF. CDR3 sequence (DNA): TGTGCCAGCAGTACCGCGACTAGCGGGAGGGAGGGCTACGAGCAGTACTTC.